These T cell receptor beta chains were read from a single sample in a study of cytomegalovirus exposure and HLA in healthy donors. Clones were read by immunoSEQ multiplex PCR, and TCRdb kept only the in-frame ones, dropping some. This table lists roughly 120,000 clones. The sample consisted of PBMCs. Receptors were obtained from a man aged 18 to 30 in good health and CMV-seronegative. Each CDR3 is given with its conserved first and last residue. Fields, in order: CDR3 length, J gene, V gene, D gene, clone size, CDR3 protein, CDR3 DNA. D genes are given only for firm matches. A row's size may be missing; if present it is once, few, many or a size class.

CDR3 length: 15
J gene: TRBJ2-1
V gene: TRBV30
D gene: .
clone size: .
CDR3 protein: CAWSVSGLPKDEQFF
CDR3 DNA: TGTGCCTGGAGTGTATCGGGTCTGCCAAAGGATGAGCAGTTCTTC

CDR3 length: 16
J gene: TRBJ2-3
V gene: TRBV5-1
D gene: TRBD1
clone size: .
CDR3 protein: CASSLTGTGGDYTQYF
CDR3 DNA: TGCGCCAGCAGCTTGACCGGGACAGGGGGTGATTATACGCAGTATTTT

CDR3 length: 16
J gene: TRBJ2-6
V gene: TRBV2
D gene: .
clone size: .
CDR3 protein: CATYLGSTSGANVLTF
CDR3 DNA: TGTGCCACCTACCTGGGCAGCACCTCTGGGGCCAACGTCCTGACTTTC

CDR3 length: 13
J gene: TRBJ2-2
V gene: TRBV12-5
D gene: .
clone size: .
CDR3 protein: CASGQLNTGELFF
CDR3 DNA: TGTGCTAGTGGACAGCTTAACACCGGGGAGCTGTTTTTT

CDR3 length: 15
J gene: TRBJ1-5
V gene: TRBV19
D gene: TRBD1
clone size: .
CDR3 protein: CASKSRDRGNQPQHF
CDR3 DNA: TGTGCCAGCAAGTCCCGGGACAGGGGCAATCAGCCCCAGCATTTT

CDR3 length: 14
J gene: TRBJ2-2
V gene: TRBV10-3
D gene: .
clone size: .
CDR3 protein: CATKGDSNTGELFF
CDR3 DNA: TGTGCCACTAAGGGGGATTCGAACACCGGGGAGCTGTTTTTT

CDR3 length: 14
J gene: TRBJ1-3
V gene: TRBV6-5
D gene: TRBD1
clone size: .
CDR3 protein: CASSTTGGANTIYF
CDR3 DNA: TGTGCCAGCAGTACGACAGGGGGCGCGAACACCATATATTTT

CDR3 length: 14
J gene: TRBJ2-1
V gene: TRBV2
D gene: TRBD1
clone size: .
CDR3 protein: CASSFDRGRNEQFF
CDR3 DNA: TGTGCCAGCAGCTTTGACAGGGGGCGGAATGAGCAGTTCTTC

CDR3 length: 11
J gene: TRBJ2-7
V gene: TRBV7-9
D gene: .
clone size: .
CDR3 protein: CASSLGAEQYF
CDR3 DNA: TGTGCCAGCAGCTTAGGCGCCGAGCAGTACTTC

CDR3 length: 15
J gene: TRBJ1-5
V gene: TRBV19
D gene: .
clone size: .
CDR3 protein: CASSPLRGSNQPQHF
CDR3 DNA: TGTGCCAGTAGTCCTCTCAGGGGAAGCAATCAGCCCCAGCATTTT

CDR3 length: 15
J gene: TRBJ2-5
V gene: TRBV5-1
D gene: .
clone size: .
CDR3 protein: CASSFERPERETQYF
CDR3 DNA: TGCGCCAGCAGCTTTGAGCGACCGGAAAGAGAGACCCAGTACTTC

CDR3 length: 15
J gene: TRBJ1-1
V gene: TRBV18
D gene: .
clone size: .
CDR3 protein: CASSPRKGVYTEAFF
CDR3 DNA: TGTGCCAGCTCACCAAGAAAGGGGGTTTACACTGAAGCTTTCTTT

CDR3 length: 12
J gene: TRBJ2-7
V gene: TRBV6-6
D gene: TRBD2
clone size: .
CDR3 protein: CASTGRVYEQYF
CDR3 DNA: TGTGCCAGCACAGGGAGGGTCTACGAGCAGTACTTC

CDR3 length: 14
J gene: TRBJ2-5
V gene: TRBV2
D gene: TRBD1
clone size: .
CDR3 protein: CASTLDRGLETQYF
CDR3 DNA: TGTGCCAGCACCTTGGACAGGGGGCTAGAGACCCAGTACTTC

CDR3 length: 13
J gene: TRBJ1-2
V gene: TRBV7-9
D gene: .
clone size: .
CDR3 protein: CASAIGGDYGYTF
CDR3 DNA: TGTGCCAGCGCCATTGGGGGGGACTATGGCTACACCTTC

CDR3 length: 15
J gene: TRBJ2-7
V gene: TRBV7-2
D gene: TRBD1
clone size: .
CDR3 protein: CASSLGQGFGYEQYF
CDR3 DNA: TGTGCCAGCAGCTTAGGACAGGGGTTTGGATACGAGCAGTACTTC

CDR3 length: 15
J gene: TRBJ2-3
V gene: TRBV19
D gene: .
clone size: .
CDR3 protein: CASSLLRGLTDTQYF
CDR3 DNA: TGTGCCAGTAGCCTTCTGCGCGGCCTCACAGATACGCAGTATTTT

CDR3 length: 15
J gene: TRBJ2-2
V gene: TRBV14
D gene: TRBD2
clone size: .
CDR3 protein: CASSQVSSGAGELFF
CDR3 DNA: TGTGCCAGCAGCCAAGTTTCTAGCGGGGCCGGGGAGCTGTTTTTT

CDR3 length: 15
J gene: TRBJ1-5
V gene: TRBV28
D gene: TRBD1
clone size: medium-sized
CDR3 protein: CASSWYRGGNQPQHF
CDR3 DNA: TGTGCCAGCAGTTGGTACAGGGGAGGCAATCAGCCCCAGCATTTT

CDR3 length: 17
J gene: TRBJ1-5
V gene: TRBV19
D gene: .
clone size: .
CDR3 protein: CASSLPWGGYSNQPQHF
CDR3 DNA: TGTGCCAGTAGTCTACCCTGGGGCGGCTATAGCAATCAGCCCCAGCATTTT

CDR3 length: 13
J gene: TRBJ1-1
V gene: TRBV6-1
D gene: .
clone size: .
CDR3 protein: CASTERLNTEAFF
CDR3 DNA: TGTGCCAGCACGGAGCGACTGAACACTGAAGCTTTCTTT

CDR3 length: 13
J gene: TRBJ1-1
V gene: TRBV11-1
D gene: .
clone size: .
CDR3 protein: CASSLARQTEAFF
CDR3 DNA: TGTGCCAGCAGCTTAGCGCGTCAAACTGAAGCTTTCTTT

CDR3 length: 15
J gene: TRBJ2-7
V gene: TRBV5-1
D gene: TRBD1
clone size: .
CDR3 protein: CASSLAGTGIREQYF
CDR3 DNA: TGCGCCAGCAGCTTGGCAGGGACAGGGATTCGAGAGCAGTACTTC

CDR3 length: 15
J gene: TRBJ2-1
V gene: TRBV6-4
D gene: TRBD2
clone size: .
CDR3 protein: CASSEGRGGIDEQFF
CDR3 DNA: TGTGCCAGCAGTGAAGGGCGGGGGGGCATCGATGAGCAGTTCTTC

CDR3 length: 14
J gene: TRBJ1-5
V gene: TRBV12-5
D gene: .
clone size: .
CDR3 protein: CASDHPGGNQPQHF
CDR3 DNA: TGTGCTAGCGATCACCCCGGGGGAAACCAGCCCCAGCATTTT

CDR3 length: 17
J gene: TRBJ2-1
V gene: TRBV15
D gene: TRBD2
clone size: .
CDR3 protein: CATSRGGVGTGGGEQFF
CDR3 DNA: TGTGCCACCAGCAGAGGGGGAGTGGGAACGGGAGGCGGTGAGCAGTTCTTC

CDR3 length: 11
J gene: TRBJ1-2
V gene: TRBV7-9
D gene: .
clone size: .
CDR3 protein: CASRTGVGYTF
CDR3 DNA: TGTGCCAGCAGGACAGGAGTTGGCTACACCTTC

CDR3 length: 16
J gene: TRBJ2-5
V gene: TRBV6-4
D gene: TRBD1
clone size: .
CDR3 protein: CASSAQPGGGQETQYF
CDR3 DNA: TGTGCCAGCAGCGCACAACCAGGGGGCGGTCAAGAGACCCAGTACTTC

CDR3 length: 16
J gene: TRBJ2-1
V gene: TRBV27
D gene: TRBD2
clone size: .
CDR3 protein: CASISLRGLAYNEQFF
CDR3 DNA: TGTGCCAGCATTTCCCTTAGGGGACTAGCGTACAATGAGCAGTTCTTC

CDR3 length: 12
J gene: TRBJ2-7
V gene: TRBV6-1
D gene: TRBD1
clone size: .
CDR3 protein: CASGQGYYEQYF
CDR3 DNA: TGTGCCAGCGGACAGGGTTACTACGAGCAGTACTTC

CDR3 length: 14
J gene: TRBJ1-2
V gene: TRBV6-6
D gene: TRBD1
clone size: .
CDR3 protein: CASSTGVYNYGYTF
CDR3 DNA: TGTGCCAGCAGCACAGGGGTCTATAACTATGGCTACACCTTC

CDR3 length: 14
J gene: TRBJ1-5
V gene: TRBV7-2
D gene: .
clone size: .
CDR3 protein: CASSVGHQGEPQHF
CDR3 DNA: TGTGCCAGCAGCGTAGGACATCAAGGGGAGCCCCAGCATTTT

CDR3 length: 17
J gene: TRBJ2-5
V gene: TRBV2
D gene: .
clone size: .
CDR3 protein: CASTHRAISREQETQYF
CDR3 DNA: TGTGCCAGCACTCACAGGGCCATATCGAGGGAGCAAGAGACCCAGTACTTC

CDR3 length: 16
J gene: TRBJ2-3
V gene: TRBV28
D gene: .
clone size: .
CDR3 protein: CASRPVAGPSRDTQYF
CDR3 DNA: TGTGCCAGCAGGCCCGTTGCAGGCCCAAGTAGGGATACGCAGTATTTT

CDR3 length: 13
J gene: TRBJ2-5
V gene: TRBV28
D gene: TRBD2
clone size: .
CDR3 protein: CASLEGGEETQYF
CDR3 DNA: TGTGCCAGCTTGGAGGGAGGGGAAGAGACCCAGTACTTC

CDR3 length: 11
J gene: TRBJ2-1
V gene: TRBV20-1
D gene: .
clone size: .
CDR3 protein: CSHRDYNEQFF
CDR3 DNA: TGCAGTCACAGGGACTACAATGAGCAGTTCTTC

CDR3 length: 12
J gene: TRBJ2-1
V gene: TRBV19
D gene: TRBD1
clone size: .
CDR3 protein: CASRRQGNEQFF
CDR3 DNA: TGTGCCAGTAGGAGACAGGGAAATGAGCAGTTCTTC

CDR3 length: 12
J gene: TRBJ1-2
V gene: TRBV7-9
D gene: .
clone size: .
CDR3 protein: CASSFKLYGYTF
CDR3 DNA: TGTGCCAGCAGCTTTAAATTATATGGCTACACCTTC

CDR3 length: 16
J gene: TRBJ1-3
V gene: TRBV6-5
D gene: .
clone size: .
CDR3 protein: CASSSDALRVGNTIYF
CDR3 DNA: TGTGCCAGCAGTTCCGACGCCCTGCGGGTGGGAAACACCATATATTTT

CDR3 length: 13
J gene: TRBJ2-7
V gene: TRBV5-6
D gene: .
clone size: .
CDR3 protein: CASSLVAGYEQYF
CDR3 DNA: TGTGCCAGCAGCTTGGTGGCAGGGTACGAGCAGTACTTC

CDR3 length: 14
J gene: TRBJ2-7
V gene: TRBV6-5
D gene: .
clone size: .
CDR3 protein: CASSYSRETYEQYF
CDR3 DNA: TGTGCCAGCAGTTACTCTCGGGAAACCTACGAGCAGTACTTC

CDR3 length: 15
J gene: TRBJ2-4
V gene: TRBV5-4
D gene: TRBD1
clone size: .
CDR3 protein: CASSIAGTGGNIQYF
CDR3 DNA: TGTGCCAGCAGCATAGCTGGGACAGGGGGAAACATTCAGTACTTC

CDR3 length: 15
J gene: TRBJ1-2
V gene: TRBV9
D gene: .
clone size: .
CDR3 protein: CASSVSPDINYGYTF
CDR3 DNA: TGTGCCAGCAGCGTATCCCCAGATATTAACTATGGCTACACCTTC

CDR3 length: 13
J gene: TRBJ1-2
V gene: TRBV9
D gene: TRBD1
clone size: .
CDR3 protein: CASSVVTGYGYTF
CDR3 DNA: TGTGCCAGCAGCGTAGTGACAGGGTATGGCTACACCTTC

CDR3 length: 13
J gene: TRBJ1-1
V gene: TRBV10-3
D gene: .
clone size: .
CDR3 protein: CAISGGLNTEAFF
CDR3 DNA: TGTGCCATCAGTGGGGGGCTGAACACTGAAGCTTTCTTT

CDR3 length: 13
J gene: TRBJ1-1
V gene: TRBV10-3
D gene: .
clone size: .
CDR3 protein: CAMGGGGSTEAFF
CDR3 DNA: TGTGCCATGGGGGGAGGAGGGAGCACTGAAGCTTTCTTT

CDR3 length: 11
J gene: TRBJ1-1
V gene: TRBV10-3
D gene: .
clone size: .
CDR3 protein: CAIKGGAEAFF
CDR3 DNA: TGTGCCATCAAAGGTGGAGCAGAAGCTTTCTTT

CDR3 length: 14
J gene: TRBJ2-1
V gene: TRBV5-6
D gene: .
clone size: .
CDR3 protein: CASSSGGWHNEQFF
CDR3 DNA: TGTGCCAGCAGCTCCGGGGGTTGGCACAATGAGCAGTTCTTC

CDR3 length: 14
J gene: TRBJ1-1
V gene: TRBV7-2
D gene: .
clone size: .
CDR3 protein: CASSLNRENTEAFF
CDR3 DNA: TGTGCCAGCAGCTTAAACAGGGAAAACACTGAAGCTTTCTTT

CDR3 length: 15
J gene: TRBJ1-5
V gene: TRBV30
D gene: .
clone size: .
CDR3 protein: CAWSVPGVGNQPQHF
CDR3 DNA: TGTGCCTGGAGTGTACCCGGAGTCGGCAATCAGCCCCAGCATTTT

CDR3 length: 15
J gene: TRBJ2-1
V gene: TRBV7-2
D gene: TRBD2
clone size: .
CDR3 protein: CASSPGVAGGFEQFF
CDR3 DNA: TGTGCCAGCAGCCCCGGGGTAGCGGGGGGATTTGAGCAGTTCTTC